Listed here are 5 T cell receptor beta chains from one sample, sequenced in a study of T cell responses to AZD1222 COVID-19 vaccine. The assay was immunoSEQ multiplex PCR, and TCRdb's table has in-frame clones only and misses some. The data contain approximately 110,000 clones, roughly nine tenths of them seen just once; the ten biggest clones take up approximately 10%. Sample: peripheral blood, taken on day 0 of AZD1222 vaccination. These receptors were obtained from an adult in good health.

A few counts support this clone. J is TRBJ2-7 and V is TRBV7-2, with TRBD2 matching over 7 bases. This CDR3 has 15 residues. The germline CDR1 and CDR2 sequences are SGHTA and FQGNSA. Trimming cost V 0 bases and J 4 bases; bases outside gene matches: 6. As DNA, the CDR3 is TGTGCCAGCAGCTTAGCCTTCGGGGGGAGTTACGAGCAGTACTTC. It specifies CASSLAFGGSYEQYF.

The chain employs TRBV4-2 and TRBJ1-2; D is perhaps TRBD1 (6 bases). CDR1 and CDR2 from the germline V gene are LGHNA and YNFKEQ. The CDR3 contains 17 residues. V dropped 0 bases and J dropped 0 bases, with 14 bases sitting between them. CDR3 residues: CASSQDAGQPTNYGYTF. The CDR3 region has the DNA TGTGCCAGCAGCCAAGATGCAGGACAGCCTACTAACTATGGCTACACCTTC.

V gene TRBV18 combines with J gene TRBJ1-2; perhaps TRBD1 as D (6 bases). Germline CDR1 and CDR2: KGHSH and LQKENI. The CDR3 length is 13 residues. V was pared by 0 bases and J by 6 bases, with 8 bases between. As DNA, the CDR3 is TGTGCCAGCTCACCACCGCAGGGGCATGGCTACACCTTC. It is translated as CASSPPQGHGYTF.

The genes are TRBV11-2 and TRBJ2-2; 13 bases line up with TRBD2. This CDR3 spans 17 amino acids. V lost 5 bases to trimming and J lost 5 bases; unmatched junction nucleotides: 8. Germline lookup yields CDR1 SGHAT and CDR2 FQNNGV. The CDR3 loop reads CASSLTTSGGRTGELFF. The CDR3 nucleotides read TGTGCCAGCAGCCTTACGACTAGCGGGGGGCGGACCGGGGAGCTGTTTTTT.

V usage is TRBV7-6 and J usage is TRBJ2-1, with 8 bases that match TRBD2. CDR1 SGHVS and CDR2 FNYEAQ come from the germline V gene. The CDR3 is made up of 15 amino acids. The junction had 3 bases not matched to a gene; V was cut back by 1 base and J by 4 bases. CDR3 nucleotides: TGTGCCAGCAGCTTAGACGGGAGGGGTTACAATGAGCAGTTCTTC. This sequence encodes CASSLDGRGYNEQFF.